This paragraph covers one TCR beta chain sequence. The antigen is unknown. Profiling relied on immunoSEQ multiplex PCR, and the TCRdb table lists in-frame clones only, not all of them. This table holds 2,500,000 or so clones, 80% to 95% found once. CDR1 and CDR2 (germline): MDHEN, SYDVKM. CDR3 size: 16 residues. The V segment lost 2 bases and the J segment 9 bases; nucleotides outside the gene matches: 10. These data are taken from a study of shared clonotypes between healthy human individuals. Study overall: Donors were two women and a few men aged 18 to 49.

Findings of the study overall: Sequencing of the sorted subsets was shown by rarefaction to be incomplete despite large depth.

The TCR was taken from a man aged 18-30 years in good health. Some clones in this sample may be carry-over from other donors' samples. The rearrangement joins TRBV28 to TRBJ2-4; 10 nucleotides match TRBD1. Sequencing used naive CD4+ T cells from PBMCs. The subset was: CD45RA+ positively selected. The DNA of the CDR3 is TGTGCCAGCAGTTTAACTGGGCGACAGGGGGCCCCCATTCAGTACTTC. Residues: CASSLTGRQGAPIQYF.